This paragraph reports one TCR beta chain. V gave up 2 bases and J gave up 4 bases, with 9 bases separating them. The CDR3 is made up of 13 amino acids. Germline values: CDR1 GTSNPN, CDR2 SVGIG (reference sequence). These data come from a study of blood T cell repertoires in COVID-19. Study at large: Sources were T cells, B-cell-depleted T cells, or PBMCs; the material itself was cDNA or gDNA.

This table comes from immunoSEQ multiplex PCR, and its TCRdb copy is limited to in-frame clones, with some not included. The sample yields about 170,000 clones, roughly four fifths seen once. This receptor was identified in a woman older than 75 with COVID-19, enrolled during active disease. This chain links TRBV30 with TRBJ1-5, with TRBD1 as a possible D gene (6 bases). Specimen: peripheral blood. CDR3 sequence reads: CAWSRQENQPQHF. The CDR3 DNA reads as TGTGCCTGGAGTCGACAGGAAAATCAGCCCCAGCATTTT.